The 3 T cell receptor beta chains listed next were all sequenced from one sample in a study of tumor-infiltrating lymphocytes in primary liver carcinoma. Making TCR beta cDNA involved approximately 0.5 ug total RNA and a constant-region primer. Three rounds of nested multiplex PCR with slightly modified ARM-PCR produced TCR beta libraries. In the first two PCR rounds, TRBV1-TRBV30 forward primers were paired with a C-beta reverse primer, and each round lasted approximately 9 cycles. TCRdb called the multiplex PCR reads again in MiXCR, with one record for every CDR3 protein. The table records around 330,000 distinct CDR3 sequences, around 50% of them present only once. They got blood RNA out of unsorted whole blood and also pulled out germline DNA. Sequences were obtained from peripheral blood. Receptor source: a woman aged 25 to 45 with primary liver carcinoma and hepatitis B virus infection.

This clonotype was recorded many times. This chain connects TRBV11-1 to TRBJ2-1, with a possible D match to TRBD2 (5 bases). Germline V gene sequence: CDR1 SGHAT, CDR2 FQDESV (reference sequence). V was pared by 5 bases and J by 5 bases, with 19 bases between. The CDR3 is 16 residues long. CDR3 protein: CASSLSGLLTNNEQFF. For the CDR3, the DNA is TGTGCCAGCAGCCTTTCAGGACTCCTGACGAACAATGAGCAGTTCTTC.

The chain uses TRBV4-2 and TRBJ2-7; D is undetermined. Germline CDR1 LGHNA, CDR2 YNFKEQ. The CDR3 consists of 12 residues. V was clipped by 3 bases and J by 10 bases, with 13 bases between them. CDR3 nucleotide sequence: TGTGCCAGCAGCCAGGGAAAAGGCGATCAGTACTTC. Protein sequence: CASSQGKGDQYF.

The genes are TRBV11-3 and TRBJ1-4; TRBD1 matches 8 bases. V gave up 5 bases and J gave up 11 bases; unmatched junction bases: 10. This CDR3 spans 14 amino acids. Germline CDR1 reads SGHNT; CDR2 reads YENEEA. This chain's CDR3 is CASSQDRVVDKLFF. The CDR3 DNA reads TGTGCCAGCAGCCAGGACAGGGTGGTCGATAAACTGTTTTTT.